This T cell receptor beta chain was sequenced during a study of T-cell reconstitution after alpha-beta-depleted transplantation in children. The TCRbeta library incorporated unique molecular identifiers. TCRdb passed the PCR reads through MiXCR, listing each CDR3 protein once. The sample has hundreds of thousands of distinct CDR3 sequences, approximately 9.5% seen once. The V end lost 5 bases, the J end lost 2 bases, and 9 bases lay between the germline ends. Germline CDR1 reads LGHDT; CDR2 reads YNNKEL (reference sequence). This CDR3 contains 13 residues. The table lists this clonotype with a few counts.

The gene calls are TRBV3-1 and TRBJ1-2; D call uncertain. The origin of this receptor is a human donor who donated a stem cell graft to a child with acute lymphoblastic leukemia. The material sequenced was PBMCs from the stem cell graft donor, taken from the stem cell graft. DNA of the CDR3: TGTGCCAGCAGCGACGCGGGGAACTATGGCTACACCTTC. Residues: CASSDAGNYGYTF.